This T cell receptor (beta chain) stems from a study of blood T cell repertoires in COVID-19. Sequencing was performed with immunoSEQ multiplex PCR; in TCRdb, only in-frame clones are kept and a portion is missing. The data contain some 150,000 clones, more than 80% of them seen just once; the ten biggest clones take up approximately 4.6%. The CDR3 spans 17 residues. Losses at the gene ends were 3 bases for V and 3 bases for J; bases not matched to a gene: 12. Germline lookup yields CDR1 LNHDA and CDR2 SQIVND (reference sequence). The sequencing sample was made of peripheral blood. The V gene is TRBV19, the J gene TRBJ2-3; TRBD2 agrees at 7 bases. This sequence originates from a human donor in a cohort sampled during active COVID-19. CDR3 amino acids: CASSMRGTALSTDTQYF. CDR3 sequence (DNA): TGTGCCAGTAGTATGCGGGGGACTGCCCTGAGTACAGATACGCAGTATTTT.